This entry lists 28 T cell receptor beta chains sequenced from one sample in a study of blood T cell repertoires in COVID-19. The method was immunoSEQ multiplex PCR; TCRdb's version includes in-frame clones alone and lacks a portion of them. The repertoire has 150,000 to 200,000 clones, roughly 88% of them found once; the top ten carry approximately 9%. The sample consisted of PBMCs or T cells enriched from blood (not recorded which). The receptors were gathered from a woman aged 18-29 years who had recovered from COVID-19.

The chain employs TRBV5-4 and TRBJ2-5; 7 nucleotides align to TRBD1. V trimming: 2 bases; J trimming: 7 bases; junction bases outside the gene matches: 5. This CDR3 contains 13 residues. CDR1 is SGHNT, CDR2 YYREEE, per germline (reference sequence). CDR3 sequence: CASSFRGKATQYF. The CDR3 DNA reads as TGTGCCAGCAGCTTCAGGGGGAAGGCGACCCAGTACTTC.

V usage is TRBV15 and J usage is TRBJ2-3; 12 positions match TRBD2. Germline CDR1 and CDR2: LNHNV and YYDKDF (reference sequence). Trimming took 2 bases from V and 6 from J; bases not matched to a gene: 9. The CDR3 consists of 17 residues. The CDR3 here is CATSRRLAGGSLDTQYF. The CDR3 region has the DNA TGTGCCACCAGCAGACGGCTAGCGGGGGGGTCGTTGGATACGCAGTATTTT. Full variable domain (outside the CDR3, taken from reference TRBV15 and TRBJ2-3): DAMVIQNPRYQVTQFGKPVTLSCSQTLNHNVMYWYQQKSSQAPKLLFHYYDKDFNNEADTPDNFQSRRPNTSFCFLDIRSPGLGDTAMYLCATSRRLAGGSLDTQYFGPGTRLTVL.

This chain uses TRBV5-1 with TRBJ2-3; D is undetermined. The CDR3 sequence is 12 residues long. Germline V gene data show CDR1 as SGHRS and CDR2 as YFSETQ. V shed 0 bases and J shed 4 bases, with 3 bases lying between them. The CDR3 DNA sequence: TGCGCCAGCAGCTTGGCCGCAGATACGCAGTATTTT. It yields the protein CASSLAADTQYF. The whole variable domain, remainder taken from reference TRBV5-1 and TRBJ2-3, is KAGVTQTPRYLIKTRGQQVTLSCSPISGHRSVSWYQQTPGQGLQFLFEYFSETQRNKGNFPGRFSGRQFSNSRSEMNVSTLELGDSALYLCASSLAADTQYFGPGTRLTVL.

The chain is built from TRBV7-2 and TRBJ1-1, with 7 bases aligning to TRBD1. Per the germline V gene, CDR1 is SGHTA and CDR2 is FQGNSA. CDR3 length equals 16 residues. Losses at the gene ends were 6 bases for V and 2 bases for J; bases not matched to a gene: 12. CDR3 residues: CASRSSGDRVNTEAFF. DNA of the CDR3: TGTGCCAGCAGATCTTCTGGGGACAGAGTCAACACTGAAGCTTTCTTT.

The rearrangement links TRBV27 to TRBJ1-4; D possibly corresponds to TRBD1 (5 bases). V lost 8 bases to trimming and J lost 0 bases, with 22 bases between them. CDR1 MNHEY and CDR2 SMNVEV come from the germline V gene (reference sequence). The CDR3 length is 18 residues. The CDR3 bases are TGTGCCAGCCCCATTATTCAGGGCGCCATTGCAACTAATGAAAAACTGTTTTTT. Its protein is CASPIIQGAIATNEKLFF.

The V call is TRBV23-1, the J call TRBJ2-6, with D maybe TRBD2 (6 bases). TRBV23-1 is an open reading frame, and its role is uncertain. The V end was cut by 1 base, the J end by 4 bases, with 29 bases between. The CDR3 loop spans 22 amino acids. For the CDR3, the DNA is TGCGCCAGCAGTCAATGGGGAGGTTTGGGGAGAGAGGACCTTGCGGGGGCCAACGTCCTGACTTTC. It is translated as CASSQWGGLGREDLAGANVLTF.

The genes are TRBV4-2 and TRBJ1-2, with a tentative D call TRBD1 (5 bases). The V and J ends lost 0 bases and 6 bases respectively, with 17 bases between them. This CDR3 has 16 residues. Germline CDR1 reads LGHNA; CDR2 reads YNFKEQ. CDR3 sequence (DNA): TGTGCCAGCAGCCAAGATCCTGGCGGTCAAGGGGATGGCTACACCTTC. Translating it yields CASSQDPGGQGDGYTF.

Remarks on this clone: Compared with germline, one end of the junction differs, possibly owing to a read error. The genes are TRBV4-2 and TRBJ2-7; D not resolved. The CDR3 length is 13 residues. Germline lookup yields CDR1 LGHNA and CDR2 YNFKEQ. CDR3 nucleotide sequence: TGTGCCAGCAGCCAAGTAGCCTCCTACGGGCAGTACTTC. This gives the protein CASSQVASYGQYF.

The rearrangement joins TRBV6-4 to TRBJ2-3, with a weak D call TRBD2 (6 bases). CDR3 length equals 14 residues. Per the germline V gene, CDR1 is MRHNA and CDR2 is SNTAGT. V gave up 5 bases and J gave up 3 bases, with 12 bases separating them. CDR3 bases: TGTGCCAGCAGTTACGGGAGTGGAACAGATACGCAGTATTTT. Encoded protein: CASSYGSGTDTQYF.

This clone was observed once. The CDR3 nucleotides are TGCGCCAGCAGCTTCGACGGTCGGGGGGTCAATGAGCAGTTCTTC. Protein sequence: CASSFDGRGVNEQFF. The chain is built from TRBV5-1 and TRBJ2-1, with 7 bases fitting TRBD2. The length of the CDR3 is 15 residues. Per the germline V gene, CDR1 is SGHRS and CDR2 is YFSETQ. J was trimmed by 6 bases and V by 2 bases; bases with no gene match: 8.

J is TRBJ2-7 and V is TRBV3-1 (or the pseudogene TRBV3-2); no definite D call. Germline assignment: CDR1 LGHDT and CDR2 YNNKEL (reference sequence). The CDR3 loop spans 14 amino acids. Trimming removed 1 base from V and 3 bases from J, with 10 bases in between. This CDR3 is CASSQVNLDYEQYF. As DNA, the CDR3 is TGTGCCAGCAGCCAAGTTAACCTAGACTACGAGCAGTACTTC.

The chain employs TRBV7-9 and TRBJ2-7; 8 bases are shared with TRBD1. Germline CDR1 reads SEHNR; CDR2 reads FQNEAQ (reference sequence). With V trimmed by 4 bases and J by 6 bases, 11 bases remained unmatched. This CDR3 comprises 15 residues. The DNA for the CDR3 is TGTGCCAGCAGCTCCCGGAGACAGGGGAATCTCGAGCAGTACTTC. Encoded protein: CASSSRRQGNLEQYF.

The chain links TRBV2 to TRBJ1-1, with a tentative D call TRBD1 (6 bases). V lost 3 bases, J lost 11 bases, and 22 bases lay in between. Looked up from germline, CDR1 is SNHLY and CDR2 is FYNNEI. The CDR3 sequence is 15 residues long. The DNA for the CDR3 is TGTGCCAGCAGTGACGGGCAGGGGACCTCCTTGAGGGCTTTCTTT. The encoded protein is CASSDGQGTSLRAFF.

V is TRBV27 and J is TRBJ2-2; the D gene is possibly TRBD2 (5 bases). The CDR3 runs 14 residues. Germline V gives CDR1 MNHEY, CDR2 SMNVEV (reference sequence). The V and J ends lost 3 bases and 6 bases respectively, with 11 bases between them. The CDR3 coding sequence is TGTGCCAGCAGTTTCCTCGGGGAAGCCGGGGAGCTGTTTTTT. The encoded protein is CASSFLGEAGELFF.

CDR3 sequence reads: CAWTAGALYNEQFF. The CDR3 DNA reads TGTGCCTGGACAGCAGGGGCGTTATACAATGAGCAGTTCTTC. V is TRBV30 and J is TRBJ2-1; TRBD1 is a possible D gene (6 bases). Germline-derived CDR1 and CDR2 are GTSNPN and SVGIG (reference sequence). The CDR3 is 14 amino acids. Trimming stripped 4 bases from V and 4 bases from J, with 14 bases between.

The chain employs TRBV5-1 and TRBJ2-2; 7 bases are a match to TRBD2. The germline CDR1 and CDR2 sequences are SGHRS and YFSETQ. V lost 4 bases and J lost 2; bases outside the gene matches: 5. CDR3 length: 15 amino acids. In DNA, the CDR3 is TGCGCCAGCAGCGCGAGCGGGGTTAACACCGGGGAGCTGTTTTTT. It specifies CASSASGVNTGELFF.

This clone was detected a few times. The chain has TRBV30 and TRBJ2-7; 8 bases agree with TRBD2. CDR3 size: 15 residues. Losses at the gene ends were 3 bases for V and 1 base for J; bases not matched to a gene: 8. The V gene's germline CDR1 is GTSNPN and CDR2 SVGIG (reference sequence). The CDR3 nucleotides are TGTGCCTGGAGACCGGAGCCTAGCGGGTCCTACGAGCAGTACTTC. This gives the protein CAWRPEPSGSYEQYF.

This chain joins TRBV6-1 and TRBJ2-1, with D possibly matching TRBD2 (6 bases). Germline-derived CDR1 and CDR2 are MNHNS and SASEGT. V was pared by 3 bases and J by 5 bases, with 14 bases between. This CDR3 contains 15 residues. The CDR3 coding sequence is TGTGCCAGCAGTGACCCGGGACTCGAAAACAATGAGCAGTTCTTC. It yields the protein CASSDPGLENNEQFF.

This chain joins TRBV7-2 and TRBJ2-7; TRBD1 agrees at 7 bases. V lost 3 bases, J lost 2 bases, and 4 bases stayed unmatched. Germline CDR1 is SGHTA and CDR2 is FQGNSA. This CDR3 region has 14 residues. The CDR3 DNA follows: TGTGCCAGCAGCTTGGGGACAGCAGCCTACGAGCAGTACTTC. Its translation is CASSLGTAAYEQYF.

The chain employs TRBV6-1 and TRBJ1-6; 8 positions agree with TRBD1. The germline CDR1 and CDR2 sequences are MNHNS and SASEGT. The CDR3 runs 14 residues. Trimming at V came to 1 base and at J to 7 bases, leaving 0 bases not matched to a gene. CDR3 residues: CASSEGTGNSPLHF. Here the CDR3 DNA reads TGTGCCAGCAGTGAAGGGACAGGGAATTCACCCCTCCACTTT.

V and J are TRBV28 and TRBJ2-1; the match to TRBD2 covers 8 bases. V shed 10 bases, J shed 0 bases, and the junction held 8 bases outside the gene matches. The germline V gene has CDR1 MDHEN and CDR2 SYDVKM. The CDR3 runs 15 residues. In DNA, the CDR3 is TGTGCCATCAAGTCCAGCGGGGGCTCCTACAATGAGCAGTTCTTC. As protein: CAIKSSGGSYNEQFF.

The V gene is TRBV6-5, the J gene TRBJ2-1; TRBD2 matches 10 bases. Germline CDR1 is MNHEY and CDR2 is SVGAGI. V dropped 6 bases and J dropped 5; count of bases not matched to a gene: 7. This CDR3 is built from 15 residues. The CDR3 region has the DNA TGTGCCAGCAGCCCAAGCGGGAGGGTAAACAATGAGCAGTTCTTC. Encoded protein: CASSPSGRVNNEQFF.

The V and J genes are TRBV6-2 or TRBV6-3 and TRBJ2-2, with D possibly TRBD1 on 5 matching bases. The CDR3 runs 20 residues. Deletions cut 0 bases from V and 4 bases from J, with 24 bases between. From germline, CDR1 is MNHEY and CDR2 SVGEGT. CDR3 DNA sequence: TGTGCCAGCAGTTACTCATCCTGGCCCCAGCGACAGACAGCCACCGGGGAGCTGTTTTTT. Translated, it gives CASSYSSWPQRQTATGELFF.

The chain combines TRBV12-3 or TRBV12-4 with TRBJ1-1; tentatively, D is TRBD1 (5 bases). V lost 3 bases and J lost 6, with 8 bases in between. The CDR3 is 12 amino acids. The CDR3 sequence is CASSFQGSEAFF. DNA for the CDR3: TGTGCCAGCAGTTTCCAGGGTTCTGAAGCTTTCTTT.

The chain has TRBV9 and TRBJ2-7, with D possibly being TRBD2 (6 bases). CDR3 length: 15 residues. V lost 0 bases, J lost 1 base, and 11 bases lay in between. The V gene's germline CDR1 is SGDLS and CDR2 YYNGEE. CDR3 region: CASSVESEGSYEQYF. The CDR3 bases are TGTGCCAGCAGCGTAGAGTCGGAGGGGTCCTACGAGCAGTACTTC.

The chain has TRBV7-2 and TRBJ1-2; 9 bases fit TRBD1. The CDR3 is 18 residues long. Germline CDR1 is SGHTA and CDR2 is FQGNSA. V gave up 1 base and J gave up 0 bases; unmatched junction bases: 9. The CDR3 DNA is TGTGCCAGCAGCTTAGGTCCGGGACAGGGTCGGGCTAACTATGGCTACACCTTC. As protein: CASSLGPGQGRANYGYTF.

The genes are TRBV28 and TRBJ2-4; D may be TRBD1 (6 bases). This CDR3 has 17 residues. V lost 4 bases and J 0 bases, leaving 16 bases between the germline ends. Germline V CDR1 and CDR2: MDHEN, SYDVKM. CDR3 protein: CASSSPWTDEAKNIQYF. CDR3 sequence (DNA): TGTGCCAGCAGTTCTCCCTGGACAGACGAAGCCAAAAACATTCAGTACTTC.

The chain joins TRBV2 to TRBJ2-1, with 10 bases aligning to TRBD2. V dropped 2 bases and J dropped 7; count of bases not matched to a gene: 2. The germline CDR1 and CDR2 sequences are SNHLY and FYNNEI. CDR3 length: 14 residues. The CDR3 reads CASSERTSGNEQFF. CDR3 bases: TGTGCCAGCAGTGAAAGGACTAGCGGAAATGAGCAGTTCTTC.